This TCR beta chain was sequenced during a study of blood T cell repertoires in COVID-19. Whole-study context: Whether acute or convalescent, the COVID-19 samples came from the United States, Italy and Spain. The analysed material was cDNA or gDNA that came from T cells, B-cell-depleted T cells, or PBMCs.

There are 16 residues in the CDR3. Deletions cut 0 bases from V and 1 base from J, with 10 bases between. CDR1 and CDR2 (germline): KGHSH, LQKENI. Original processing methods: Estimated nucleated cell counts came from reference gene primer amplification. Generated by immunoSEQ multiplex PCR, the TCRdb table keeps only in-frame clones and is missing some. From that table come the V and J calls and clone size; the DNA was used to work out D and trimming. The sample has approximately 180,000 clones, around 90% seen once; the top ten hold approximately 4%. The TCR sequence derives from a human donor in a cohort sampled during active COVID-19. Sequencing used peripheral blood. The J gene is TRBJ2-4, the V gene TRBV18, with a possible D match to TRBD2 (6 bases). The CDR3 region is CASSPPSGFAKNIQYF. As DNA, the CDR3 is TGTGCCAGCTCACCACCGAGCGGGTTTGCCAAAAACATTCAGTACTTC.